The next 26 T cell receptor beta chains were all read from a single sample in a study of response to subunit inactivated influenza vaccine. TCRdb reprocessed the RT-PCR reads with MiXCR, giving one entry per CDR3 protein. The sample yields 650,000 to 800,000 distinct CDR3 sequences, around 18% seen once. The sample in question was PBMCs from blood, obtained roughly 5 days after vaccination. Receptors originate from a man between 45 and 60 years old who received an inactivated influenza vaccine.

This clonotype was seen at least ten times. The chain is built from TRBV7-9 and TRBJ2-1; D is unclear. The CDR3 sequence is 14 residues long. Germline CDR1 SEHNR, CDR2 FQNEAQ (reference sequence). The V end lost 5 bases, the J end lost 3 bases, and 11 bases lay between the germline ends. For the CDR3, the DNA is TGTGCCAGCAGCCCCAGTGGGCGCTACAATGAGCAGTTCTTC. It translates to CASSPSGRYNEQFF.

The V and J genes are TRBV24-1 and TRBJ1-5; D perhaps matches TRBD1 (5 bases). V lost 7 bases and J 6 bases, leaving 15 bases between the germline ends. Per the germline V gene, CDR1 is KGHDR and CDR2 is SFDVKD. The CDR3 runs 14 residues. CDR3 coding DNA: TGTGCCACCAGCAGGGCAGGGAGATCTCAGCCCCAGCATTTT. This codes for CATSRAGRSQPQHF.

The chain employs TRBV5-1 and TRBJ2-2; no clear D gene. The CDR3 has 15 amino acids. Germline V gene data show CDR1 as SGHRS and CDR2 as YFSETQ. Trimming removed 0 bases from V and 5 bases from J, with 11 bases in between. The CDR3 DNA follows: TGCGCCAGCAGCTTGGGCCGGGTTGAAACCGGGGAGCTGTTTTTT. This translates into CASSLGRVETGELFF.

This chain joins TRBV5-1 and TRBJ2-1, with TRBD2 as a possible D gene (6 bases). V was clipped by 6 bases and J by 8 bases, with 15 bases between them. The length of the CDR3 is 13 residues. The germline V gene encodes CDR1 SGHRS and CDR2 YFSETQ. CDR3 in amino acids: CASTKTPGDEQFF. The CDR3 DNA is TGCGCCAGCACCAAGACCCCGGGGGATGAGCAGTTCTTC.

The chain uses TRBV9 and TRBJ2-3; 13 nucleotides agree with TRBD2. In germline, CDR1 is SGDLS, CDR2 YYNGEE. The CDR3 has 17 residues. Trimming at V came to 0 bases and at J to 4 bases, leaving 5 bases not matched to a gene. The CDR3 loop is CASSVAGLAGDADTQYF. In nucleotides, the CDR3 is TGTGCCAGCAGCGTAGCCGGACTAGCGGGAGACGCAGATACGCAGTATTTT.

The sample holds a few counts of this clonotype. The CDR3 loop is CSARGLFNQPQHF. The CDR3 DNA is TGCAGTGCTAGAGGTCTCTTCAATCAGCCCCAGCATTTT. This chain connects TRBV20-1 to TRBJ1-5; D is ambiguous. CDR3 length: 13 amino acids. V gave up 1 base and J gave up 3 bases, with 7 bases separating them. The germline V gene encodes CDR1 DFQATT and CDR2 SNEGSKA (reference sequence).

This clonotype was counted many times. V is TRBV12-3 or TRBV12-4 and J is TRBJ1-5; TRBD1 matches 8 bases. Losses at the gene ends were 6 bases for V and 1 base for J; bases not matched to a gene: 8. This CDR3 comprises 16 residues. In nucleotides, the CDR3 is TGTGCCAGCAGACAAAACAGGGGGACGAGCAATCAGCCCCAGCATTTT. Translated, it gives CASRQNRGTSNQPQHF.

The chain is built from TRBV7-6 and TRBJ2-1; TRBD1 aligns across 7 bases. The CDR3 is made up of 17 amino acids. Germline V lookup: CDR1 SGHVS, CDR2 FNYEAQ. V dropped 1 base and J dropped 0; count of bases not matched to a gene: 6. Written as DNA, the CDR3 is TGTGCCAGCAGCTTAGGGGGACAGCCGAGCTCCTACAATGAGCAGTTCTTC. This encodes CASSLGGQPSSYNEQFF.

The J gene is TRBJ2-6, the V gene TRBV7-9; D unclear. This CDR3 spans 15 amino acids. Per the germline V gene, CDR1 is SEHNR and CDR2 is FQNEAQ (reference sequence). The V end was cut by 1 base, the J end by 2 bases, with 6 bases between. The CDR3 coding sequence is TGTGCCAGCAGCTTAGAAGAAGCTGGGGCCAACGTCCTGACTTTC. Protein: CASSLEEAGANVLTF.

In this sample, this clonotype turned up a few times. The V and J genes are TRBV20-1 and TRBJ2-3; TRBD2 might be the D (6 bases). V was pared by 0 bases and J by 2 bases, with 12 bases between. The germline V gene encodes CDR1 DFQATT and CDR2 SNEGSKA (reference sequence). The CDR3 runs to 15 residues. Here the CDR3 DNA reads TGCAGTGCTAGAGATCGTGGCGGGGTCACAGATACGCAGTATTTT. Amino acids: CSARDRGGVTDTQYF.

This rearrangement joins TRBV6-5 to TRBJ2-6; D is unclear. Trimming took 1 base from V and 2 from J, leaving 9 bases between them. In germline, CDR1 is MNHEY, CDR2 SVGAGI. This CDR3 has 16 amino acids. The CDR3 loop is CASSYLMTPGANVLTF. CDR3 sequence (DNA): TGTGCCAGCAGTTACTTGATGACCCCTGGGGCCAACGTCCTGACTTTC.

This clonotype has more than one count but fewer than ten. This chain uses TRBV27 with TRBJ1-2; TRBD1 might be the D (5 bases). This CDR3 comprises 14 residues. Germline V gives CDR1 MNHEY, CDR2 SMNVEV (reference sequence). The V gene lost 5 bases and the J gene lost 8 bases, with 18 bases spanning the gap. CDR3 in DNA: TGTGCCAGCAGTGAACTAAATACACAGGTCGGCTACACCTTC. Its protein product is CASSELNTQVGYTF.

This clonotype was seen more than once but under ten times. In nucleotides, the CDR3 is TGCAGCGTTGAAGCCCCCTCTAGCTACGAGCAGTACTTC. Translating gives CSVEAPSSYEQYF. V and J are TRBV29-1 and TRBJ2-7; D remains unclear. The CDR3 covers 13 residues. The germline V and J ends were trimmed by 1 base and 3 bases, with 10 bases remaining between them. From germline, CDR1 is SQVTM and CDR2 ANQGSEA.

This clonotype was detected only a few times. V usage is TRBV11-2 and J usage is TRBJ2-1; possibly TRBD2 for D (7 bases). V dropped 3 bases and J dropped 2 bases, with 11 bases sitting between them. CDR1 is SGHAT and CDR2 is FQNNGV in the germline V gene. The CDR3 runs to 15 residues. Here the CDR3 DNA reads TGTGCCAGCAGCTTGGGGGGGCATCCCTACAATGAGCAGTTCTTC. Protein product: CASSLGGHPYNEQFF.

The chain couples TRBV7-2 to TRBJ2-3; D remains ambiguous. Per the germline V gene, CDR1 is SGHTA and CDR2 is FQGNSA. V was pared by 1 base and J by 6 bases, with 5 bases between. The CDR3 runs 12 residues. CDR3 residues: CASSLDWDTQYF. The DNA of the CDR3 is TGTGCCAGCAGCTTAGACTGGGATACGCAGTATTTT.

This clonotype has more than one count but fewer than ten. The gene calls are TRBV4-2 and TRBJ2-3; TRBD1 aligns across 10 bases. The J segment lost 2 bases and the V segment lost 3 bases, leaving 5 bases of the junction unmatched. Germline CDR1 is LGHNA and CDR2 is YNFKEQ. There are 16 residues in the CDR3. Here the CDR3 reads CASSQPGQGITDTQYF. CDR3 nucleotides: TGTGCCAGCAGCCAGCCGGGACAGGGGATCACAGATACGCAGTATTTT.

This rearrangement joins TRBV11-2 to TRBJ2-5; possibly TRBD1 or TRBD2 for D (5 bases each). The V gene's germline CDR1 is SGHAT and CDR2 FQNNGV. There are 13 residues in the CDR3. Trimming cost V 5 bases and J 4 bases, with 11 bases left between them. For the CDR3, the DNA is TGTGCCAGCAGCCGGGACGGAATAGAGACCCAGTACTTC. This codes for CASSRDGIETQYF. Full variable domain (remainder filled in from reference TRBV11-2 and TRBJ2-5): EAGVAQSPRYKIIEKRQSVAFWCNPISGHATLYWYQQILGQGPKLLIQFQNNGVVDDSQLPKDRFSAERLKGVDSTLKIQPAKLEDSAVYLCASSRDGIETQYFGPGTRLLVL.

This clonotype was observed a few times. V gene TRBV20-1 combines with J gene TRBJ2-7; D uncertain. Germline CDR1 and CDR2: DFQATT and SNEGSKA (reference sequence). Trimming pared 3 bases from V and 2 bases from J, leaving 5 bases between. The CDR3 consists of 11 residues. The CDR3 spells CSASKTYEQYF. The CDR3 nucleotides are TGCAGTGCTAGTAAGACCTACGAGCAGTACTTC.

The genes are TRBV11-2 and TRBJ2-5, with D tentatively TRBD1 (6 bases). The germline CDR1 and CDR2 sequences are SGHAT and FQNNGV. The CDR3 totals 15 residues. Trimming shortened V by 4 bases and J by 2 bases, and 14 bases separated the two germline ends. CDR3 sequence reads: CASSSITGTQETQYF. In DNA, the CDR3 is TGTGCCAGCAGCTCAATTACAGGGACACAAGAGACCCAGTACTTC. Looking up the rest from reference TRBV11-2 and TRBJ2-5 gives the full variable domain: EAGVAQSPRYKIIEKRQSVAFWCNPISGHATLYWYQQILGQGPKLLIQFQNNGVVDDSQLPKDRFSAERLKGVDSTLKIQPAKLEDSAVYLCASSSITGTQETQYFGPGTRLLVL.

The genes are TRBV4-3 and TRBJ1-2; 7 nucleotides line up with TRBD1. This CDR3 is 14 amino acids long. Germline CDR1 and CDR2: LGHNA and YSLEER. The V gene end was trimmed by 0 bases and the J gene end by 5 bases; junction bases not matched to a gene: 3. The CDR3 DNA follows: TGCGCCAGCAGCCAAGACAGGGGGTTGTATGGCTACACCTTC. Translating gives CASSQDRGLYGYTF.

This chain uses TRBV12-3 or TRBV12-4 with TRBJ2-1; 7 positions match TRBD2. The CDR3 is 14 residues long. V lost 0 bases and J lost 9; bases outside the gene matches: 5. In DNA, the CDR3 is TGTGCCAGCAGTTTAGCGGCGGGCGGGGGTGAGCAGTTCTTC. Amino acid sequence: CASSLAAGGGEQFF.

The chain recombines TRBV12-3 or TRBV12-4 with TRBJ1-1, with D perhaps TRBD1 (5 bases). The CDR3 has 14 amino acids. V shed 5 bases and J shed 5 bases, with 15 bases lying between them. In DNA form, the CDR3 reads TGTGCCAGCAGTGGGGGGACCGACCGGACTGAAGCTTTCTTT. Its translation: CASSGGTDRTEAFF.

This clonotype was picked up a small number of times. This chain links TRBV7-9 with TRBJ1-2; possible D gene TRBD1, 6 bases. Germline CDR1 reads SEHNR; CDR2 reads FQNEAQ (reference sequence). CDR3 length: 14 amino acids. V was cut by 5 bases and J by 6 bases, with 16 bases left in between. The CDR3 sequence: CASSVQDRPNGYTF. The CDR3 coding sequence is TGTGCCAGCAGCGTACAAGACAGGCCAAATGGCTACACCTTC.

The J gene is TRBJ2-3, the V gene TRBV29-1; no clear D gene. CDR3 size: 12 residues. The V end was cut by 0 bases, the J end by 1 base, with 2 bases between. Germline-derived CDR1 and CDR2 are SQVTM and ANQGSEA. The CDR3 nucleotides read TGCAGCGTTGAAGACGGCACAGATACGCAGTATTTT. This encodes CSVEDGTDTQYF.

The chain joins TRBV28 to TRBJ2-3, with 16 positions matching TRBD2. Trimming removed 5 bases from V and 7 bases from J; junction bases left unmatched: 6. The length of the CDR3 is 16 residues. The germline V gene has CDR1 MDHEN and CDR2 SYDVKM. In DNA form, the CDR3 reads TGTGCCAGCAGTCCGGGACTAGCGGGAGGGCATTATACGCAGTATTTT. It is translated as CASSPGLAGGHYTQYF. The full variable domain, in which reference TRBV28 and TRBJ2-3 provide the parts outside the CDR3, is DVKVTQSSRYLVKRTGEKVFLECVQDMDHENMFWYRQDPGLGLRLIYFSYDVKMKEKGDIPEGYSVSREKKERFSLILESASTNQTSMYLCASSPGLAGGHYTQYFGPGTRLTVL.

This chain uses TRBV28 with TRBJ1-1, with 9 bases matching TRBD1. The CDR3 contains 16 residues. The germline gives CDR1 MDHEN, CDR2 SYDVKM. The trim removed 2 bases at V and 1 base at J, leaving 5 bases unmatched. Written as DNA, the CDR3 is TGTGCCAGCAGTTTACTCCCGGGACAGGGGAACACTGAAGCTTTCTTT. Translating gives CASSLLPGQGNTEAFF.